This entry concerns a single T cell receptor (beta chain). Its antigen remains unknown. This specimen comes from a study of cytomegalovirus exposure and HLA in healthy donors. In the PCR, 60 Vbeta and 13 Jbeta primers were used. Generated by immunoSEQ multiplex PCR, the TCRdb table keeps only in-frame clones and is missing some. This table has 90,000 to 150,000 clones, roughly 70% appearing once. Everyone who donated was a healthy bone marrow donor. V lost 0 bases, J lost 2 bases, and 8 bases lay in between. This CDR3 spans 15 amino acids. The V gene's germline CDR1 is SGHTA and CDR2 FQGNSA. Study-level points and caveats: In a later analysis, TCR beta V- and J-gene trimming was associated with a missense DCLRE1C variant. The likely explanation for a cluster of highly shared sequence variants was sequencing artifact. It was around 160 TCR beta chains that were listed as cytomegalovirus-associated.

Sequencing used PBMCs. The chain uses TRBV7-2 and TRBJ1-5; D unclear. The sequence was obtained from a woman between 35 and 50 years old in good health and CMV-seropositive. As DNA, the CDR3 is TGTGCCAGCAGCTTAGCGTTCACGGGCAATCAGCCCCAGCATTTT. Translation: CASSLAFTGNQPQHF.